Following are 23 T cell receptor beta chains from one sample sequenced in a study of cytomegalovirus exposure and HLA in healthy donors. Both 60 Vbeta primers and 13 Jbeta primers went into the PCR. Assay used: immunoSEQ multiplex PCR; TCRdb lists only in-frame clones, some missing. The sample includes some 180,000 clones, 70% to 80% of them seen just once. The sample consisted of PBMCs. All receptors come from a male donor in good health and CMV-seronegative.

This clone occurred a few times. In DNA form, the CDR3 reads TGTGCCAGCAGCGTCCTACTAGCGGGCTACACAGATACGCAGTATTTT. It yields the protein CASSVLLAGYTDTQYF. The chain links TRBV9 to TRBJ2-3, with TRBD2 matching 9 bases. The V gene end was trimmed by 2 bases and the J gene end by 2 bases; junction bases not matched to a gene: 6. The CDR3 is 16 residues long. CDR1 is SGDLS, CDR2 YYNGEE, per germline.

This clone was observed a handful of times. The rearrangement uses TRBV6-5 and TRBJ2-1; 8 bases map to TRBD2. CDR1 MNHEY and CDR2 SVGAGI come from the germline V gene. With V trimmed by 2 bases and J by 9 bases, 6 bases remained unmatched. The CDR3 has 14 residues. The CDR3 bases are TGTGCCAGCAGTTACAGGGTCCTAGCGGGTGAGCAGTTCTTC. Its protein is CASSYRVLAGEQFF.

This clone was recorded a few times. This rearrangement joins TRBV15 to TRBJ2-1, with D maybe TRBD2 (5 bases). The CDR3 is made up of 15 amino acids. Germline CDR1 is LNHNV and CDR2 is YYDKDF (reference sequence). Trimming left V 0 bases short and J 4 bases short, with 10 bases between. The CDR3 DNA reads TGTGCCACCAGCAGAGATCGGGATCGTTACAATGAGCAGTTCTTC. Its translation is CATSRDRDRYNEQFF.

The V call is TRBV4-3, the J call TRBJ1-1, with D tentatively TRBD1 (6 bases). This CDR3 comprises 14 residues. Trimming removed 0 bases at V and 8 bases at J, with 13 bases between. In germline, CDR1 is LGHNA, CDR2 YSLEER. The CDR3 DNA follows: TGCGCCAGCAGCCAAGACGGGGACATCGGCGAAGCTTTCTTT. Its translation is CASSQDGDIGEAFF.

This sequence joins TRBV30 and TRBJ1-4; D is perhaps TRBD1 (6 bases). Germline loops: CDR1 GTSNPN, CDR2 SVGIG (reference sequence). V shed 2 bases and J shed 8 bases, with 18 bases lying between them. CDR3 length: 15 residues. The CDR3 here is CAWSSPGAKGEKLFF. The CDR3 DNA sequence: TGTGCCTGGAGTTCCCCAGGGGCCAAGGGAGAAAAACTGTTTTTT.

This chain uses TRBV4-1 with TRBJ1-5; TRBD1 is a possible D gene (5 bases). Trimming removed 1 base from V and 11 bases from J, with 12 bases in between. This CDR3 comprises 13 residues. Per germline, CDR1 MGHRA and CDR2 YSYEKL. The CDR3 DNA reads as TGCGCCAGCAGCCAAGCCACAGGAGAGGCCCAGCATTTT. It is translated as CASSQATGEAQHF.

The chain is built from TRBV28 and TRBJ2-7, with 9 bases identical to TRBD1. The CDR3 is 13 amino acids. V lost 3 bases, J lost 5 bases, and 2 bases stayed unmatched. Germline V lookup: CDR1 MDHEN, CDR2 SYDVKM. This CDR3 reads CASSLGQGNEQYF. CDR3 coding DNA: TGTGCCAGCAGTTTGGGACAGGGAAACGAGCAGTACTTC.

This chain joins TRBV29-1 and TRBJ2-3, with TRBD1 identical over 7 bases. CDR1 and CDR2 (germline): SQVTM, ANQGSEA. V lost 7 bases, J lost 2 bases, and 6 bases stayed unmatched. This CDR3 contains 13 residues. The CDR3 loop is CSAGTVNTDTQYF. The CDR3 coding sequence is TGCAGCGCCGGGACAGTAAACACAGATACGCAGTATTTT.

The chain uses TRBV7-8 and TRBJ1-6; D not certain. The CDR3 contains 15 residues. The germline V and J ends were trimmed by 2 bases and 0 bases, with 5 bases remaining between them. From germline, CDR1 is SGHVS and CDR2 FQNEAQ. The CDR3 sequence: CASSLRSSYNSPLHF. The CDR3 DNA sequence: TGTGCCAGCAGCTTACGGAGCTCCTATAATTCACCCCTCCACTTT.

The J gene is TRBJ2-2, the V gene TRBV30; 9 bases are shared with TRBD2. J lost 0 bases, V lost 0 bases, and 5 bases had no gene match. This CDR3 is 17 amino acids long. In germline, CDR1 is GTSNPN, CDR2 SVGIG (reference sequence). The CDR3 is CAWSVSLAGTNTGELFF. The CDR3 DNA follows: TGTGCCTGGAGTGTATCGCTAGCGGGAACGAACACCGGGGAGCTGTTTTTT.

The CDR3 DNA reads TGTGCCAGCAGCGCGGCCGGGACTAGGAATTCTGAGCAGTTCTTC. It specifies CASSAAGTRNSEQFF. The rearrangement joins TRBV7-3 to TRBJ2-1, with 8 bases fitting TRBD2. Germline loops: CDR1 SGHTA, CDR2 FQGTGA. The ends lost 5 bases at V and 9 bases at J; junction bases unmatched: 12. This CDR3 is built from 15 residues.

The rearrangement uses TRBV9 and TRBJ1-2, with D perhaps matching TRBD1 (5 bases). This CDR3 contains 13 residues. Germline values: CDR1 SGDLS, CDR2 YYNGEE. V was trimmed by 3 bases and J by 7 bases, leaving 13 bases between them. CDR3 sequence (DNA): TGTGCCAGCAGCGCTGGATCCCAGGGTGGCTACACCTTC. This codes for CASSAGSQGGYTF.

This clone was observed once. This chain uses TRBV19 with TRBJ1-2, with 8 bases matching TRBD1. Germline values: CDR1 LNHDA, CDR2 SQIVND (reference sequence). V was clipped by 5 bases and J by 6 bases; unmatched bases: 5. This CDR3 has 13 amino acids. The DNA of the CDR3 is TGTGCCAGTAGTCCGACAGGGGTAAATGGCTACACCTTC. This encodes CASSPTGVNGYTF.

J is TRBJ1-2 and V is TRBV5-1; D is possibly TRBD1 (6 bases). Germline V gene lookup returns CDR1 SGHRS and CDR2 YFSETQ. V gave up 0 bases and J gave up 6 bases, with 9 bases separating them. The CDR3 contains 13 residues. CDR3 in amino acids: CASSLVTGDGYTF. The CDR3, as DNA: TGCGCCAGCAGCTTGGTGACAGGAGATGGCTACACCTTC.

The V and J genes are TRBV6-6 and TRBJ1-3; D is undetermined. The V end lost 7 bases, the J end lost 0 bases, and 16 bases lay between the germline ends. The germline V gene encodes CDR1 MNHNY and CDR2 SVGAGI (reference sequence). The CDR3 is 16 residues long. The DNA for the CDR3 is TGTGCCAGCATTGGTAACAGACCATCCTCTGGAAACACCATATATTTT. It is translated as CASIGNRPSSGNTIYF.

Worth noting for this clone: A junction boundary mismatches the germline segment, possibly from a read error. The rearrangement links TRBV6-6 to TRBJ1-2; D unresolved. This CDR3 is built from 14 residues. Germline values: CDR1 MNHNY, CDR2 SVGAGI (reference sequence). CDR3 nucleotides: TGTGCCAGCAGCTACTCAGCGCCATCCCTCCTCTATGTCTTC. This encodes CASSYSAPSLLYVF.

V is TRBV27 and J is TRBJ2-1; no firm D call. The V gene lost 5 bases and the J gene lost 7 bases, with 18 bases spanning the gap. Germline CDR1 is MNHEY and CDR2 is SMNVEV (reference sequence). The CDR3 totals 15 residues. The CDR3 is CASSLRGGSWNEQFF. CDR3 DNA: TGTGCCAGCAGTCTCAGAGGCGGAAGCTGGAATGAGCAGTTCTTC.

CDR3 loop: CASSITVAGGNTGELFF. CDR3 bases: TGTGCCAGCAGCATCACAGTAGCGGGTGGGAACACCGGGGAGCTGTTTTTT. The V call is TRBV7-6, the J call TRBJ2-2; 7 bases fit TRBD2. Germline CDR1 is SGHVS and CDR2 is FNYEAQ. The junction had 10 bases not matched to a gene; V was cut back by 5 bases and J by 1 base. The CDR3 is 17 residues long.

The sample holds a few counts of this clone. The J gene is TRBJ2-1, the V gene TRBV7-7, with 7 bases aligning to TRBD2. The CDR3 totals 14 residues. V lost 5 bases, J lost 5 bases, and 6 bases stayed unmatched. The germline CDR1 and CDR2 sequences are SSHAT and FNYEAQ (reference sequence). CDR3 protein: CASSPGTTNNEQFF. CDR3 bases: TGTGCCAGCAGCCCCGGGACTACAAACAATGAGCAGTTCTTC.

The chain has TRBV4-3 and TRBJ2-6; D gene unclear. Trimming took off 3 bases at V and 0 bases at J, with 6 bases between the two ends. CDR3 size: 15 residues. In germline, CDR1 is LGHNA, CDR2 YSLEER. The CDR3 region is CASSQVSSGANVLTF. The CDR3 bases are TGCGCCAGCAGCCAGGTCAGCTCTGGGGCCAACGTCCTGACTTTC.

The CDR3, as DNA: TGTGCCAGCAGCTTAGGACTAGCGGGAGCAGATACGCAGTATTTT. Its protein product is CASSLGLAGADTQYF. The rearrangement uses TRBV6-6 and TRBJ2-3; 13 nucleotides match TRBD2. The CDR3 spans 15 residues. In germline, CDR1 is MNHNY, CDR2 SVGAGI (reference sequence). J lost 4 bases, V lost 6 bases, and 4 bases had no gene match.

CDR3 region: CASRSGMDYGYTF. The CDR3 DNA sequence: TGTGCCAGCAGATCAGGTATGGACTATGGCTACACCTTC. V is TRBV28 and J is TRBJ1-2; no clear D. V was shortened by 6 bases and J by 3 bases, with 11 bases between the two germline ends. Per germline, CDR1 MDHEN and CDR2 SYDVKM. The CDR3 contains 13 residues.

V is TRBV7-3 and J is TRBJ1-1; D gene uncertain. The CDR3 sequence is 14 residues long. Trimming shortened V by 2 bases and J by 0 bases, and 7 bases separated the two germline ends. CDR1 is SGHTA and CDR2 is FQGTGA in the germline V gene. CDR3 bases: TGTGCCAGCAGCTTAGACACCCTGAACACTGAAGCTTTCTTT. Amino acids: CASSLDTLNTEAFF.